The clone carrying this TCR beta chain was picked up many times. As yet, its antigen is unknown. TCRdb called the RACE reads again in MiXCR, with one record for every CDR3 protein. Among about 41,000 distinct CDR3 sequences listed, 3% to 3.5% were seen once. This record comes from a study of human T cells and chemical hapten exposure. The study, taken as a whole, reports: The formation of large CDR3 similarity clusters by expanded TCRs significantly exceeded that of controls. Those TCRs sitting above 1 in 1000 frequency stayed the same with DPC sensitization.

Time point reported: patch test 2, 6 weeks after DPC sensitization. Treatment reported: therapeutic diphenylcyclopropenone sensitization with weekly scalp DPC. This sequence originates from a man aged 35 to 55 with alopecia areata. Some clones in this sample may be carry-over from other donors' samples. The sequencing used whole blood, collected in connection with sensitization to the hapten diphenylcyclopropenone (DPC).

The CDR3 DNA reads TGTGCCAGCAGCGGGCCTTTCACAGATACGCAGTATTTT. It encodes CASSGPFTDTQYF. The chain couples TRBV2 to TRBJ2-3; D not certain. The CDR3 extends over 13 amino acids. Germline V gene lookup returns CDR1 SNHLY and CDR2 FYNNEI. Trimming stripped 6 bases from V and 2 bases from J, with 9 bases between.